A single sample gave rise to the 21 T cell receptor beta chains below, sequenced in a study of CD8 T cells in Susac syndrome. When the RNA was reverse transcribed, random hexamers were used with an input of roughly 0.5 to 1 ug. TCRdb re-analysed the immunoSEQ multiplex PCR reads in MiXCR, keeping a single row per CDR3 protein. The table includes 190,000 or so distinct CDR3 sequences, about 95% detected once. The specimen was CD4+ T cells from PBMCs. These receptors were obtained from a human donor with multiple sclerosis.

In this sample, this clonotype turned up once. The rearrangement uses TRBV3-1 and TRBJ2-5; TRBD2 might be the D (7 bases). The ends were cut back, 2 bases at V and 4 bases at J, with 11 bases in the middle. Germline V gene data show CDR1 as LGHDT and CDR2 as YNNKEL (reference sequence). This CDR3 region has 14 residues. CDR3 region: CASSQRGGRETQYF. CDR3 bases: TGTGCCAGCAGCCAAAGGGGGGGCCGAGAGACCCAGTACTTC.

The chain is built from TRBV7-9 and TRBJ2-3; D gene uncertain. The CDR3 sequence is 13 residues long. CDR1 is SEHNR and CDR2 is FQNEAQ in the germline V gene (reference sequence). The V gene lost 3 bases and the J gene lost 4 bases, with 8 bases spanning the gap. The CDR3 nucleotides are TGTGCCAGCAGCTTTGAGGTGGCAGATACGCAGTATTTT. Its protein product is CASSFEVADTQYF.

The chain couples TRBV9 to TRBJ2-5, with D unclear. The V end lost 4 bases, the J end lost 3 bases, and 19 bases lay between the germline ends. The CDR3 consists of 16 residues. From germline, CDR1 is SGDLS and CDR2 YYNGEE. CDR3 DNA: TGTGCCAGCAGCACACGAAGATCGGGCCTCGAAGAGACCCAGTACTTC. It translates to CASSTRRSGLEETQYF. Complete variable domain (other parts from reference TRBV9 and TRBJ2-5): DSGVTQTPKHLITATGQRVTLRCSPRSGDLSVYWYQQSLDQGLQFLIQYYNGEERAKGNILERFSAQQFPDLHSELNLSSLELGDSALYFCASSTRRSGLEETQYFGPGTRLLVL.

CDR3 in amino acids: CSVAPGPGLDEQYF. The CDR3, as DNA: TGCAGCGTTGCCCCAGGGCCCGGGCTCGACGAGCAGTACTTC. This chain links TRBV29-1 with TRBJ2-7; maybe TRBD1 (5 bases). The CDR3 runs to 14 residues. Germline V gene data show CDR1 as SQVTM and CDR2 as ANQGSEA. Trimming shortened V by 4 bases and J by 5 bases, and 18 bases separated the two germline ends.

This chain uses TRBV30 with TRBJ1-2, with TRBD1 identical over 8 bases. Germline lookup yields CDR1 GTSNPN and CDR2 SVGIG (reference sequence). The CDR3 covers 12 residues. The junction had 5 bases not matched to a gene; V was cut back by 4 bases and J by 7 bases. In DNA, the CDR3 is TGTGCCTGGACGCAGGGGGCGGCTGGCTACACCTTC. Protein: CAWTQGAAGYTF.

The V call is TRBV18, the J call TRBJ1-2; a weak D match, TRBD1 (5 bases). V was cut by 2 bases and J by 4 bases, with 8 bases left in between. Germline CDR1 KGHSH, CDR2 LQKENI. The CDR3 length is 13 residues. The CDR3 loop reads CASSPGGRYGYTF. CDR3 DNA sequence: TGTGCCAGCTCACCAGGGGGACGCTATGGCTACACCTTC.

V gene TRBV29-1 combines with J gene TRBJ1-1; no clear D. The V end lost 6 bases, the J end lost 11 bases, and 25 bases lay between the germline ends. The CDR3 contains 14 residues. Germline V gene sequence: CDR1 SQVTM, CDR2 ANQGSEA. For the CDR3, the DNA is TGCAGCGTAGAGGTGGAGAGGGAGGTGGGGAAGGCTTTCTTT. Translating gives CSVEVEREVGKAFF.

The rearrangement joins TRBV6-5 to TRBJ1-6, with D uncertain. The length of the CDR3 is 14 residues. The V end was cut by 6 bases, the J end by 10 bases, with 16 bases between. Germline V gives CDR1 MNHEY, CDR2 SVGAGI. The CDR3 loop is CASRLDPDASPLHF. CDR3 nucleotide sequence: TGTGCCAGCAGACTGGACCCCGACGCCTCACCCCTCCACTTT.

This clonotype was counted once. J is TRBJ2-3 and V is TRBV4-2; D is possibly TRBD1 (6 bases). With 0 bases removed from V and 5 bases from J, the gap between germline ends came to 12 bases. Per the germline V gene, CDR1 is LGHNA and CDR2 is YNFKEQ. The CDR3 totals 15 residues. CDR3 nucleotides: TGTGCCAGCAGCCAAGACAGGGGCGACGGAGATACGCAGTATTTT. Translating it yields CASSQDRGDGDTQYF.

The chain has TRBV20-1 and TRBJ2-1, with 7 bases fitting TRBD2. V shed 1 base, J shed 3 bases, and the junction held 9 bases outside the gene matches. CDR3 length: 16 amino acids. The V gene's germline CDR1 is DFQATT and CDR2 SNEGSKA (reference sequence). The DNA for the CDR3 is TGCAGTGCTAGAGGTGCGGGAGCTAATTTCTACAATGAGCAGTTCTTC. Its translation: CSARGAGANFYNEQFF.

The gene calls are TRBV18 and TRBJ1-6, with 9 bases identical to TRBD1. Germline V gives CDR1 KGHSH, CDR2 LQKENI. V dropped 1 base and J dropped 7; count of bases not matched to a gene: 8. This CDR3 has 17 amino acids. The DNA of the CDR3 is TGTGCCAGCTCACCACGTTCCGGGACAGGGAAGAATTCACCCCTCCACTTT. Its translation is CASSPRSGTGKNSPLHF.

V and J are TRBV18 and TRBJ1-1; no clear D. CDR1 KGHSH and CDR2 LQKENI come from the germline V gene. Trimming took 3 bases from V and 1 from J, leaving 12 bases between them. This CDR3 is 15 amino acids long. In DNA, the CDR3 is TGTGCCAGCTCACCGGACGGCTACCCGAACACTGAAGCTTTCTTT. It translates to CASSPDGYPNTEAFF.

This clonotype was seen more than once but under ten times. The rearrangement uses TRBV7-2 and TRBJ1-2, with D unclear. Germline CDR1 reads SGHTA; CDR2 reads FQGNSA. V lost 5 bases, J lost 4 bases, and 14 bases lay in between. The CDR3 sequence is 14 residues long. The CDR3 DNA reads as TGTGCCAGCAGCCCGGACCGAGAGGTCTATGGCTACACCTTC. It codes for CASSPDREVYGYTF.

V usage is TRBV5-6 and J usage is TRBJ2-3; TRBD2 agrees at 9 bases. CDR3 length: 15 amino acids. The V and J ends lost 0 bases and 2 bases, in that order; junction bases with no gene match: 1. Germline lookup yields CDR1 SGHDT and CDR2 YYEEEE. CDR3 nucleotides: TGTGCCAGCAGCTTGGTAGCGGGAGCCACAGATACGCAGTATTTT. Translation gives CASSLVAGATDTQYF.

The genes are TRBV3-1 and TRBJ2-1; 7 bases match TRBD1. This CDR3 has 16 residues. CDR1 and CDR2 (germline): LGHDT, YNNKEL (reference sequence). Germline trimming cut 4 bases from V and 7 bases from J; bases unmatched to any gene: 13. CDR3 sequence reads: CASSPWTGALGNEQFF. Written as DNA, the CDR3 is TGTGCCAGCAGCCCGTGGACAGGTGCGTTGGGAAATGAGCAGTTCTTC.

CDR3 amino acids: CASSLIIAGENEQFF. The CDR3 DNA is TGCGCCAGCAGCTTGATCATTGCGGGAGAGAATGAGCAGTTCTTC. The V call is TRBV5-1, the J call TRBJ2-1; 7 nucleotides agree with TRBD2. From germline, CDR1 is SGHRS and CDR2 YFSETQ. There are 15 residues in the CDR3. V dropped 1 base and J dropped 7; count of bases not matched to a gene: 8.

V is TRBV3-1 and J is TRBJ1-1; D perhaps matches TRBD1 (5 bases). Trimming took 3 bases from V and 3 from J, leaving 11 bases between them. The CDR3 totals 14 residues. Germline CDR1 and CDR2: LGHDT and YNNKEL (reference sequence). The CDR3 region has the DNA TGTGCCAGCAGCCACAGGGTGGCGGACACTGAAGCTTTCTTT. This sequence encodes CASSHRVADTEAFF.

The CDR3 is CSARDEGGEYQETQYF. CDR3 sequence (DNA): TGCAGTGCTAGAGATGAGGGGGGCGAGTACCAAGAGACCCAGTACTTC. This chain joins TRBV20-1 and TRBJ2-5; D may correspond to TRBD1 or TRBD2 (6 bases each). This CDR3 region has 16 residues. Germline loops: CDR1 DFQATT, CDR2 SNEGSKA (reference sequence). V was shortened by 0 bases and J by 0 bases, with 14 bases between the two germline ends.

This chain links TRBV20-1 with TRBJ1-3, with D uncertain. CDR3 size: 11 residues. Trimming shortened V by 6 bases and J by 8 bases, and 11 bases separated the two germline ends. Germline V gives CDR1 DFQATT, CDR2 SNEGSKA (reference sequence). CDR3 sequence (DNA): TGCAGTGCGAGGTCGCTCGACACCATATATTTT. Protein product: CSARSLDTIYF.

The gene calls are TRBV12-3 or TRBV12-4 and TRBJ1-2, with D possibly being TRBD1 (5 bases). The CDR3 spans 15 residues. V lost 7 bases and J 8 bases, leaving 23 bases between the germline ends. Here the CDR3 reads CASILTGGGVEGYTF. The DNA of the CDR3 is TGTGCCAGCATTCTCACAGGAGGCGGGGTGGAGGGCTACACCTTC.

This chain connects TRBV20-1 to TRBJ1-5; maybe TRBD1 (6 bases). V was cut by 1 base and J by 7 bases, with 14 bases left in between. Germline CDR1 reads DFQATT; CDR2 reads SNEGSKA (reference sequence). The CDR3 runs 14 residues. The CDR3 nucleotides are TGCAGTGCTAGAGGGCGCGGGGGCAGGCAGCCCCAGCATTTT. Amino acids: CSARGRGGRQPQHF.